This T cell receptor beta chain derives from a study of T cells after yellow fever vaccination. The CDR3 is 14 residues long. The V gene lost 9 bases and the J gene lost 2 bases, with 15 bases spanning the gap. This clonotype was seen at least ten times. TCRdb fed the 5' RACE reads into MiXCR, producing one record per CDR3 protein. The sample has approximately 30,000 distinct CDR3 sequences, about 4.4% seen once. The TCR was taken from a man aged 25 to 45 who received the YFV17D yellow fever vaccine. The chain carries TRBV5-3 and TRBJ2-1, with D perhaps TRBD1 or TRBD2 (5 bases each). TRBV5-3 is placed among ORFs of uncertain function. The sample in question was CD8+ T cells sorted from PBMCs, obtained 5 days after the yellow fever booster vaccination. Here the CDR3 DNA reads TGTGCCAACCAATGGGGGTTGGCCTACAATGAGCAGTTCTTC. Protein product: CANQWGLAYNEQFF.